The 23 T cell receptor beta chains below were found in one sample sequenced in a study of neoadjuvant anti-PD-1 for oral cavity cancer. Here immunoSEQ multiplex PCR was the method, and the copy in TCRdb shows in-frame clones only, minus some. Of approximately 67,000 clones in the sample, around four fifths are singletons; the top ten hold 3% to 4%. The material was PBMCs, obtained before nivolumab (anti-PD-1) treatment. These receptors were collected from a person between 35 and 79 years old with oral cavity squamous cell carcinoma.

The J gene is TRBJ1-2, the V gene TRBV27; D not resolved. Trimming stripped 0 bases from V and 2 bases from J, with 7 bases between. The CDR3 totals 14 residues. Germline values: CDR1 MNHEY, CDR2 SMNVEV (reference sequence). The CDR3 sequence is CASSLSTLNYGYTF. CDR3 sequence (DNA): TGTGCCAGCAGTTTATCGACACTCAACTATGGCTACACCTTC.

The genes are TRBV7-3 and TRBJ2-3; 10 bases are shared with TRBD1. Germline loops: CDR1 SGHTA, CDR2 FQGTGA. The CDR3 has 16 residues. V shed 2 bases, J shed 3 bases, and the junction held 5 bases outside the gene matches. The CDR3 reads CASSLGGTGVTDTQYF. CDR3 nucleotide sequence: TGTGCCAGCAGCTTAGGCGGGACAGGGGTGACAGATACGCAGTATTTT.

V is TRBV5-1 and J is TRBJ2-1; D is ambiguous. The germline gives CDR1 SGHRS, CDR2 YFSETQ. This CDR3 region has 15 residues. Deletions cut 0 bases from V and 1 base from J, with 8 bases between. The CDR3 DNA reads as TGCGCCAGCAGCTTGGCGTCAGTTTCCTACAATGAGCAGTTCTTC. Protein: CASSLASVSYNEQFF.

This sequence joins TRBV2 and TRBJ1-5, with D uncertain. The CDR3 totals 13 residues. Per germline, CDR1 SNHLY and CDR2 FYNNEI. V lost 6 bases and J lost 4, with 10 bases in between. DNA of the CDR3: TGTGCCAGCAGGTCCTTTGAGAATCAGCCCCAGCATTTT. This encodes CASRSFENQPQHF.

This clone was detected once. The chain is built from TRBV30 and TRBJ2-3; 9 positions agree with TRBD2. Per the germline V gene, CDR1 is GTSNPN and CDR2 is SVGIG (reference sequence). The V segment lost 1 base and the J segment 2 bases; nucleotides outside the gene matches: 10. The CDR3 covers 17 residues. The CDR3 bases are TGTGCCTGGAGTGATGAGCGGGGGGTCCTTTACACAGATACGCAGTATTTT. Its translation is CAWSDERGVLYTDTQYF.

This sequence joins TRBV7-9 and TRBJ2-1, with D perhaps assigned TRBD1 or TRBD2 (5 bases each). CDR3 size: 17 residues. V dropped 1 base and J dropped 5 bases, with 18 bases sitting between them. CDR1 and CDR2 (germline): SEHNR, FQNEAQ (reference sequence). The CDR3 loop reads CASSLVDNSVGHNEQFF. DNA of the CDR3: TGTGCCAGCAGCTTAGTTGATAATAGCGTGGGGCACAATGAGCAGTTCTTC. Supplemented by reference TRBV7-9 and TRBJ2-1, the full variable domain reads DTGVSQNPRHKITKRGQNVTFRCDPISEHNRLYWYRQTLGQGPEFLTYFQNEAQLEKSRLLSDRFSAERPKGSFSTLEIQRTEQGDSAMYLCASSLVDNSVGHNEQFFGPGTRLTVL.

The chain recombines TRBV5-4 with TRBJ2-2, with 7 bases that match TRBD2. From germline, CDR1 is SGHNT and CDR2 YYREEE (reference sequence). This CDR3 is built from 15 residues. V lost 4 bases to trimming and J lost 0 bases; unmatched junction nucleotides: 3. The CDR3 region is CASSPGRTNTGELFF. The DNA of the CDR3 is TGTGCCAGCAGCCCCGGGAGGACGAACACCGGGGAGCTGTTTTTT.

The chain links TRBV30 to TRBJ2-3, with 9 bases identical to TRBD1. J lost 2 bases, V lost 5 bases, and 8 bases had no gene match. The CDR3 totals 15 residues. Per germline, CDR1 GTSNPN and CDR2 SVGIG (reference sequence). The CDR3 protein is CAWGTGTGLTDTQYF. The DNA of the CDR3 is TGTGCCTGGGGAACCGGGACAGGGCTCACAGATACGCAGTATTTT. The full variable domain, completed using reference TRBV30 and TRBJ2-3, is SQTIHQWPATLVQPVGSPLSLECTVEGTSNPNLYWYRQAAGRGLQLLFYSVGIGQISSEVPQNLSASRPQDRQFILSSKKLLLSDSGFYLCAWGTGTGLTDTQYFGPGTRLTVL.

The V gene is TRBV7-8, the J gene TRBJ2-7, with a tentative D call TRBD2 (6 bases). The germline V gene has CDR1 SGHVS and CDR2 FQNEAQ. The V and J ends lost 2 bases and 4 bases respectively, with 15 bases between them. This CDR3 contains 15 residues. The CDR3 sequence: CASSLRAGKEYEQYF. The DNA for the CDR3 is TGTGCCAGCAGCTTAAGGGCGGGGAAGGAATACGAGCAGTACTTC.

The CDR3 protein is CASSYKSPNQPQHF. In nucleotides, the CDR3 is TGTGCCAGCAGTTACAAGTCCCCTAATCAGCCCCAGCATTTT. The rearrangement joins TRBV6-5 to TRBJ1-5; no clear D. CDR3 size: 14 residues. CDR1 is MNHEY and CDR2 is SVGAGI in the germline V gene. Trimming stripped 2 bases from V and 4 bases from J, with 9 bases between.

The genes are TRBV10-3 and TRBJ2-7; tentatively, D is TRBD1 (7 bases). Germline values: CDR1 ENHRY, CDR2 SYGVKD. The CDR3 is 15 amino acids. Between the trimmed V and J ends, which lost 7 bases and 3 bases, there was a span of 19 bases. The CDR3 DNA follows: TGTGCCATCACCCGGGGCGGGACAGAGGGCTACGAGCAGTACTTC. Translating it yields CAITRGGTEGYEQYF.

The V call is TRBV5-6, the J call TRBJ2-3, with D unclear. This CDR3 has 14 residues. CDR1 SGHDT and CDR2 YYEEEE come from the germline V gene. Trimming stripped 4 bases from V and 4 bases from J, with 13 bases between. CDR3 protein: CASSGRVWPDTQYF. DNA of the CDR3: TGTGCCAGCAGCGGTAGAGTGTGGCCAGATACGCAGTATTTT.

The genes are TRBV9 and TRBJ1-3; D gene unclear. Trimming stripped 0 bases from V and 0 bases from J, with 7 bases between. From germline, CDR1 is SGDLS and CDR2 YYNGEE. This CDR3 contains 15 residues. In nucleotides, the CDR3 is TGTGCCAGCAGCGTAGCCCCGGGCTCTGGAAACACCATATATTTT. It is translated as CASSVAPGSGNTIYF.

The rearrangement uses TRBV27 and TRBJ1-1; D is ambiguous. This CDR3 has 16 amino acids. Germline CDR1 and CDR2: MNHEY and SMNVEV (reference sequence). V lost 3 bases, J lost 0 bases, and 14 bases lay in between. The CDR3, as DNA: TGTGCCAGCAGTTTCAGCCTCTACGGGGTGAACACTGAAGCTTTCTTT. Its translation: CASSFSLYGVNTEAFF.

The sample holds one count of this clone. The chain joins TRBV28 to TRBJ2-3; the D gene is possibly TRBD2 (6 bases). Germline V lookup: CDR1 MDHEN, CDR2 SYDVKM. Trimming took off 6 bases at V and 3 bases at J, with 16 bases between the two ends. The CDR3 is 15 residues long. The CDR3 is CASSLPGGRTDTQYF. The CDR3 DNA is TGTGCCAGCAGCCTCCCTGGGGGGAGGACAGATACGCAGTATTTT.

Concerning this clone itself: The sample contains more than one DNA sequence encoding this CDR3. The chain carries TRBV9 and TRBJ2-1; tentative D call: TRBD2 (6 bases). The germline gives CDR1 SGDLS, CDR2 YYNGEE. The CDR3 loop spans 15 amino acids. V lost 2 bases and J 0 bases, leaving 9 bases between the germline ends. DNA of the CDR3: TGTGCCAGCAGCGTTAGCGGAAGCTCCTACAATGAGCAGTTCTTC. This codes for CASSVSGSSYNEQFF.

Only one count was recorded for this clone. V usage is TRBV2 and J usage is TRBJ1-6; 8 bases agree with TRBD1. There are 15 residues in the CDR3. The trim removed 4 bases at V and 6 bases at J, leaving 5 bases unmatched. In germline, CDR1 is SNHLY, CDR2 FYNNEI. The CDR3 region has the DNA TGTGCCAGCAGTGGCTGGACAGGGAGTAATTCACCCCTCCACTTT. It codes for CASSGWTGSNSPLHF.

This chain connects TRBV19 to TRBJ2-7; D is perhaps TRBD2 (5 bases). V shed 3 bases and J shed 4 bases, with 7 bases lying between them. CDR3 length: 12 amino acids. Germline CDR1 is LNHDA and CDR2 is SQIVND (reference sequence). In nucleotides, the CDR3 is TGTGCCAGTAGTATGGACTTTTACGAGCAGTACTTC. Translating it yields CASSMDFYEQYF. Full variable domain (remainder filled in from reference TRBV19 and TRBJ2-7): DGGITQSPKYLFRKEGQNVTLSCEQNLNHDAMYWYRQDPGQGLRLIYYSQIVNDFQKGDIAEGYSVSREKKESFPLTVTSAQKNPTAFYLCASSMDFYEQYFGPGTRLTVT.

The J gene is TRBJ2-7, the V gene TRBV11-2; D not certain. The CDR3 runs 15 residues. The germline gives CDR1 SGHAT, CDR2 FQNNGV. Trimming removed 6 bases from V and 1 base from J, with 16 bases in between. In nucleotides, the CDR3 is TGTGCCAGCAGACTCTTGAATGCAAGATCCTACGAGCAGTACTTC. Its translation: CASRLLNARSYEQYF.

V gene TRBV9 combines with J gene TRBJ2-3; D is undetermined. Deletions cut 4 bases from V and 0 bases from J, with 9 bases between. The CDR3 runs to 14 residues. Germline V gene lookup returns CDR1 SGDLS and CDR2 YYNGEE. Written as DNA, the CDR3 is TGTGCCAGCAGCCCCTGGACCAGCACAGATACGCAGTATTTT. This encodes CASSPWTSTDTQYF.

The CDR3 is CASTPTLLSYEQYF. Here the CDR3 DNA reads TGCGCCAGCACCCCCACCCTACTTTCCTACGAGCAGTACTTC. The V and J genes are TRBV4-1 and TRBJ2-7; D gene ambiguous. Trimming removed 7 bases from V and 1 base from J, with 14 bases in between. The CDR3 contains 14 residues. CDR1 is MGHRA, CDR2 YSYEKL, per germline.

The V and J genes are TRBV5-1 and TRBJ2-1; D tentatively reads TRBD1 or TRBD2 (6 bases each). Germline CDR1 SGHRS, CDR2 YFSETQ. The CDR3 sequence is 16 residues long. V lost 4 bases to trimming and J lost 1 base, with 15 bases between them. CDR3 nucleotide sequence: TGCGCCAGCAGCGGGGGGCCTGTTACGTCCTACAATGAGCAGTTCTTC. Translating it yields CASSGGPVTSYNEQFF.

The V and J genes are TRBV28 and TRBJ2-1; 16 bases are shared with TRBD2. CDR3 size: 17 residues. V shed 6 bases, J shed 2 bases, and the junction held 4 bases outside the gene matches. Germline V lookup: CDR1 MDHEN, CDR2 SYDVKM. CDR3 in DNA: TGTGCCAGCAGCGTGGGACTAGCGGGGGGGCCCTACAATGAGCAGTTCTTC. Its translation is CASSVGLAGGPYNEQFF. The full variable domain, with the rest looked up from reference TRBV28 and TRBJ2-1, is DVKVTQSSRYLVKRTGEKVFLECVQDMDHENMFWYRQDPGLGLRLIYFSYDVKMKEKGDIPEGYSVSREKKERFSLILESASTNQTSMYLCASSVGLAGGPYNEQFFGPGTRLTVL.